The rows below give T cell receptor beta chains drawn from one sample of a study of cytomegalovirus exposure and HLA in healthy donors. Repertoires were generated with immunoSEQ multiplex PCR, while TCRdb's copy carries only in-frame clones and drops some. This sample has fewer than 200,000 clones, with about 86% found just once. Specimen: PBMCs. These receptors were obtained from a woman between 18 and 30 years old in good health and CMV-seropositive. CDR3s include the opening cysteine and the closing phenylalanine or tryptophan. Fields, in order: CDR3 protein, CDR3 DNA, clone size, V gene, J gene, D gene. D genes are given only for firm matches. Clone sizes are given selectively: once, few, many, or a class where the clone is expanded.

CDR3aa: CASSEGDTGELFF
CDR3nt: TGTGCCAGCAGTGAGGGAGACACCGGGGAGCTGTTTTTT
abundance: .
v_gene: TRBV6-4
j_gene: TRBJ2-2
d_gene: .

CDR3aa: CASSVGRVPNTQYF
CDR3nt: TGTGCCAGCAGCGTAGGCCGGGTACCTAATACGCAGTATTTT
abundance: .
v_gene: TRBV9
j_gene: TRBJ2-3
d_gene: .

CDR3aa: CASSLNRGLAGIGNEQFF
CDR3nt: TGTGCCAGCAGCTTAAACCGGGGACTAGCGGGGATAGGCAATGAGCAGTTCTTC
abundance: .
v_gene: TRBV7-3
j_gene: TRBJ2-1
d_gene: TRBD2

CDR3aa: CASSSSRGAYEQYF
CDR3nt: TGTGCCAGCAGTTCCTCCCGGGGGGCCTACGAGCAGTACTTC
abundance: .
v_gene: TRBV6-5
j_gene: TRBJ2-7
d_gene: TRBD2

CDR3aa: CASSSGGGTGYYGYTF
CDR3nt: TGTGCCAGCAGTTCGGGAGGCGGGACGGGATACTATGGCTACACCTTC
abundance: .
v_gene: TRBV27
j_gene: TRBJ1-2
d_gene: .

CDR3aa: CASSSNEHRGNYEQYF
CDR3nt: TGTGCCAGCAGCTCCAATGAGCACCGGGGGAATTACGAGCAGTACTTC
abundance: .
v_gene: TRBV9
j_gene: TRBJ2-7
d_gene: .

CDR3aa: CASTQQKLGQETQYF
CDR3nt: TGTGCCAGCACCCAACAGAAGTTGGGCCAAGAGACCCAGTACTTC
abundance: .
v_gene: TRBV27
j_gene: TRBJ2-5
d_gene: .

CDR3aa: CASSLDRGTDTQYF
CDR3nt: TGCGCCAGCAGCTTGGACAGGGGCACAGATACGCAGTATTTT
abundance: .
v_gene: TRBV5-1
j_gene: TRBJ2-3
d_gene: .

CDR3aa: CASNREGATNEKLFF
CDR3nt: TGTGCCAGCAACCGGGAGGGGGCAACTAATGAAAAACTGTTTTTT
abundance: few
v_gene: TRBV5-5
j_gene: TRBJ1-4
d_gene: .

CDR3aa: CASSPARQTNTGELFF
CDR3nt: TGTGCCAGCAGCCCAGCAAGGCAGACAAACACCGGGGAGCTGTTTTTT
abundance: .
v_gene: TRBV5-4
j_gene: TRBJ2-2
d_gene: .

CDR3aa: CASSEFRTGQETQYF
CDR3nt: TGTGCCAGCAGTGAATTTAGGACAGGGCAAGAGACCCAGTACTTC
abundance: .
v_gene: TRBV2
j_gene: TRBJ2-5
d_gene: TRBD1

CDR3aa: CASLAGVGADTQYF
CDR3nt: TGCGCCAGCTTAGCGGGGGTTGGTGCAGATACGCAGTATTTT
abundance: once
v_gene: TRBV5-1
j_gene: TRBJ2-3
d_gene: TRBD2

CDR3aa: CASSEESGDRALYGYTF
CDR3nt: TGTGCCAGCAGTGAAGAAAGTGGTGACAGGGCACTCTATGGCTACACCTTC
abundance: .
v_gene: TRBV6-1
j_gene: TRBJ1-2
d_gene: TRBD1

CDR3aa: CASSMQGGGSPLHF
CDR3nt: TGTGCCAGTAGTATGCAGGGTGGTGGTTCACCCCTCCACTTT
abundance: few
v_gene: TRBV19
j_gene: TRBJ1-6
d_gene: .

CDR3aa: CASSLRSRWAAPDTQYF
CDR3nt: TGTGCCAGCAGCTTAAGGTCAAGATGGGCCGCCCCAGATACGCAGTATTTT
abundance: .
v_gene: TRBV11-2
j_gene: TRBJ2-3
d_gene: .

CDR3aa: CASSLDLSTGRSPLHF
CDR3nt: TGTGCCAGCAGCTTAGACCTATCGACAGGGCGTTCACCCCTCCACTTT
abundance: once
v_gene: TRBV7-2
j_gene: TRBJ1-6
d_gene: TRBD1

CDR3aa: CASSLGGGGYETQYF
CDR3nt: TGTGCCAGCAGCTTAGGTGGCGGGGGGTATGAGACCCAGTACTTC
abundance: few
v_gene: TRBV7-2
j_gene: TRBJ2-5
d_gene: TRBD2

CDR3aa: CASSALQGSPQHF
CDR3nt: TGTGCCAGCAGCGCCTTGCAGGGGTCGCCCCAGCATTTT
abundance: .
v_gene: TRBV25-1
j_gene: TRBJ1-5
d_gene: .

CDR3aa: CASRGGGGMDYGYTF
CDR3nt: TGTGCCAGCAGGGGAGGTGGGGGGATGGACTATGGCTACACCTTC
abundance: .
v_gene: TRBV28
j_gene: TRBJ1-2
d_gene: .

CDR3aa: CASSPQGGKQFF
CDR3nt: TGCGCCAGCAGCCCCCAGGGGGGTAAGCAGTTCTTC
abundance: .
v_gene: TRBV5-1
j_gene: TRBJ2-1
d_gene: .

CDR3aa: CASSSMWDLRGGEQFF
CDR3nt: TGTGCCAGCAGCTCCATGTGGGATCTACGAGGGGGAGAGCAGTTCTTC
abundance: .
v_gene: TRBV7-8
j_gene: TRBJ2-1
d_gene: .

CDR3aa: CASSLTENTEAFF
CDR3nt: TGTGCCAGCAGCCTGACAGAGAACACTGAAGCTTTCTTT
abundance: .
v_gene: TRBV5-4
j_gene: TRBJ1-1
d_gene: .

CDR3aa: CASSTTENTEAFF
CDR3nt: TGTGCCAGCAGCACGACAGAGAACACTGAAGCTTTCTTT
abundance: .
v_gene: TRBV5-4
j_gene: TRBJ1-1
d_gene: .

CDR3aa: CASSLGGPGASEQFF
CDR3nt: TGCGCCAGCAGCTTGGGGGGGCCAGGGGCGAGTGAGCAGTTCTTC
abundance: .
v_gene: TRBV5-1
j_gene: TRBJ2-1
d_gene: .

CDR3aa: CASSESGDSGNTIYF
CDR3nt: TGTGCCAGCAGTGAATCGGGAGACTCTGGAAACACCATATATTTT
abundance: .
v_gene: TRBV6-1
j_gene: TRBJ1-3
d_gene: .

CDR3aa: CASSQDRNGSPLHF
CDR3nt: TGTGCCAGCAGCCAGGACAGAAACGGTTCACCCCTCCACTTT
abundance: .
v_gene: TRBV5-4
j_gene: TRBJ1-6
d_gene: .

CDR3aa: CASSGGQGPYEQYF
CDR3nt: TGTGCCAGCAGCGGGGGACAGGGGCCCTACGAGCAGTACTTC
abundance: .
v_gene: TRBV5-5
j_gene: TRBJ2-7
d_gene: TRBD1

CDR3aa: CASSLAGHNQETQYF
CDR3nt: TGTGCCAGCAGCTTAGCGGGGCATAACCAAGAGACCCAGTACTTC
abundance: .
v_gene: TRBV7-6
j_gene: TRBJ2-5
d_gene: .

CDR3aa: CSVELGQADTQYF
CDR3nt: TGCAGCGTTGAACTGGGGCAGGCAGATACGCAGTATTTT
abundance: .
v_gene: TRBV29-1
j_gene: TRBJ2-3
d_gene: .

CDR3aa: CASSLETGAETQYF
CDR3nt: TGTGCCAGCAGCTTAGAGACAGGGGCAGAGACCCAGTACTTC
abundance: .
v_gene: TRBV7-9
j_gene: TRBJ2-5
d_gene: TRBD1

CDR3aa: CASSLGPRTGVNRSYNEQFF
CDR3nt: TGCGCCAGCAGCTTGGGCCCCCGGACAGGGGTGAATAGGTCCTACAATGAGCAGTTCTTC
abundance: few
v_gene: TRBV5-1
j_gene: TRBJ2-1
d_gene: TRBD1

CDR3aa: CASSPGVLENTEAFF
CDR3nt: TGCGCCAGCAGCCCCGGGGTTTTAGAGAACACTGAAGCTTTCTTT
abundance: once
v_gene: TRBV5-1
j_gene: TRBJ1-1
d_gene: .

CDR3aa: CASRKQGAGELFF
CDR3nt: TGTGCCAGCAGGAAACAGGGGGCCGGGGAGCTGTTTTTT
abundance: .
v_gene: TRBV13
j_gene: TRBJ2-2
d_gene: TRBD1

CDR3aa: CASTQGGFAGELFF
CDR3nt: TGTGCCAGCACCCAGGGTGGGTTCGCCGGGGAGCTGTTTTTT
abundance: once
v_gene: TRBV6-1
j_gene: TRBJ2-2
d_gene: .

CDR3aa: CASSPLVGDGYTF
CDR3nt: TGTGCCAGCTCACCACTGGTGGGCGATGGCTACACCTTC
abundance: .
v_gene: TRBV18
j_gene: TRBJ1-2
d_gene: .

CDR3aa: CASSVADWYDTQYF
CDR3nt: TGTGCCAGCAGCGTTGCGGACTGGTACGATACGCAGTATTTT
abundance: once
v_gene: TRBV9
j_gene: TRBJ2-3
d_gene: .

CDR3aa: CASSQVHGGPGNEQFF
CDR3nt: TGCGCCAGCAGCCAAGTACACGGGGGGCCGGGGAATGAGCAGTTCTTC
abundance: .
v_gene: TRBV4-1
j_gene: TRBJ2-1
d_gene: .

CDR3aa: CSVEAGGYTF
CDR3nt: TGCAGCGTTGAAGCCGGTGGCTACACCTTC
abundance: .
v_gene: TRBV29-1
j_gene: TRBJ1-2
d_gene: .

CDR3aa: CASSLAGLAGLQETQYF
CDR3nt: TGTGCCAGCAGCTTGGCCGGACTAGCGGGCCTCCAAGAGACCCAGTACTTC
abundance: .
v_gene: TRBV5-8
j_gene: TRBJ2-5
d_gene: TRBD2

CDR3aa: CATSGGGVQETQYF
CDR3nt: TGTGCCACCAGCGGCGGGGGGGTTCAAGAGACCCAGTACTTC
abundance: .
v_gene: TRBV15
j_gene: TRBJ2-5
d_gene: TRBD2

CDR3aa: CASSVLAGVGEQFF
CDR3nt: TGTGCCAGCAGCGTGCTAGCGGGGGTGGGCGAGCAGTTCTTC
abundance: .
v_gene: TRBV9
j_gene: TRBJ2-1
d_gene: TRBD2

CDR3aa: CASSALLGETGELFF
CDR3nt: TGTGCCAGCAGCGCACTCCTCGGGGAGACCGGGGAGCTGTTTTTT
abundance: .
v_gene: TRBV7-9
j_gene: TRBJ2-2
d_gene: .

CDR3aa: CASSVEAGNTGELFF
CDR3nt: TGTGCCAGCAGCGTAGAAGCGGGGAACACCGGGGAGCTGTTTTTT
abundance: .
v_gene: TRBV9
j_gene: TRBJ2-2
d_gene: .

CDR3aa: CASSLVGSTRHGYTF
CDR3nt: TGTGCCAGCAGCTTGGTTGGGTCAACGAGGCATGGCTACACCTTC
abundance: .
v_gene: TRBV5-4
j_gene: TRBJ1-2
d_gene: .

CDR3aa: CASTRKAANSPLHF
CDR3nt: TGTGCCAGCACCAGGAAGGCAGCTAATTCACCCCTCCACTTT
abundance: .
v_gene: TRBV2
j_gene: TRBJ1-6
d_gene: .